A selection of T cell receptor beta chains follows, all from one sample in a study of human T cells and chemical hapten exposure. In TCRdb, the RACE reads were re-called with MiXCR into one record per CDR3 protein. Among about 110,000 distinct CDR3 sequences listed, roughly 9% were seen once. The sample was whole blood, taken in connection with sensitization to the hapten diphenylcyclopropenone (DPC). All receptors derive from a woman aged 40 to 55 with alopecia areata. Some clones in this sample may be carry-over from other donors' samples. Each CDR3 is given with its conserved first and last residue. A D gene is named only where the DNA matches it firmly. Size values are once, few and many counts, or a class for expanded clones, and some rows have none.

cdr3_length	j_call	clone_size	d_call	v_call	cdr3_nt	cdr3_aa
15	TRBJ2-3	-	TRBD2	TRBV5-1	TGCGCCAGCAGCTCGGCGATCCGGGGGGCAGATACGCAGTATTTT	CASSSAIRGADTQYF
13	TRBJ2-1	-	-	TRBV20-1	TGCAGTGCCCCCCCGGACGGGTACAATGAGCAGTTCTTC	CSAPPDGYNEQFF
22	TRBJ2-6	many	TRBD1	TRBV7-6	TGTGCCAGCAGCTTAATTCTACCCCAACCGGGACAGGGGGCCTCTGGGGCCAACGTCCTGACTTTC	CASSLILPQPGQGASGANVLTF
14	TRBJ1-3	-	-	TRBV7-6	TGTGCCAGCAGCTCGCGGGACGGAGGGCCCCTGCTGTCGTTT	CASSSRDGGPLLSF
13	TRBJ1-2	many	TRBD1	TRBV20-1	TGCAGTGCCCCGGGACAGACTAACTATGGCTACACCTTC	CSAPGQTNYGYTF
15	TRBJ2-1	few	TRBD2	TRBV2	TGTGCCAGCAGCGTTCCTAGCGGTCTCTACAATGAGCAGTTCTTC	CASSVPSGLYNEQFF
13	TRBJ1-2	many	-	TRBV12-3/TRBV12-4	TGTGCCAGCAGGCCGGGGGAGCGCTATGGCTACACCTTC	CASRPGERYGYTF
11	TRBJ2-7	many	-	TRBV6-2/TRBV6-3	TGTGCCAGCAGTTGGTCCTACGAGCAGTACTTC	CASSWSYEQYF
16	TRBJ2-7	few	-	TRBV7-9	TGTGCCAGCAGCTCGATGAACAGGGTCGGCACCTACGAGCAGTACTTC	CASSSMNRVGTYEQYF
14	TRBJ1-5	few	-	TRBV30	TGTGCCTGGAGCGTACGGATTAGCAATCAGCCCCAGCATTTT	CAWSVRISNQPQHF
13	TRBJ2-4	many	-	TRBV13	TGTGCCAGCAGCTTGGTTCAGAAAAACATTCAGTACTTC	CASSLVQKNIQYF
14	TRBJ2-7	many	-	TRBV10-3	TGTGCCATCAGGGAGCGGGCGAGCTCCTACGAGCAGTACTTC	CAIRERASSYEQYF
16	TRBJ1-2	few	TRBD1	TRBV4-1	TGCGCCAGCAGCCAAGGACCGGGACAGGGGACGAAGGGCTACACCTTC	CASSQGPGQGTKGYTF
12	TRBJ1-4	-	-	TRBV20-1	TGCAGTGCTAGACTCCGGGAGGGGAAACTGTTTTTT	CSARLREGKLFF
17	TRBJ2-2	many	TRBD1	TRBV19	TGTGCCAGTAGCCCGACAGGGGTCCAGTGGCACACCGGGGAGCTGTTTTTT	CASSPTGVQWHTGELFF
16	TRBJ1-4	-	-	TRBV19	TGTGCCAGTAGTTCCCTCGAGGGAGCAAGACGTGAAAAACTGTTTTTT	CASSSLEGARREKLFF
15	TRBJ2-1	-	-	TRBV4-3	TGCGCCAGCAGCCTACAGGGTAGCTCCTACAATGAGCAGTTCTTC	CASSLQGSSYNEQFF
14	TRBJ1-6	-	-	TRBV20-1	TGCAGTGCTAGAGGGATGGGTTATAATTCACCCCTCCACTTT	CSARGMGYNSPLHF
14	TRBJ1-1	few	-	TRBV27	TGTGCCAGCAGCCCCCCTCTTCGGAGGACTGAAGCTTTCTTT	CASSPPLRRTEAFF
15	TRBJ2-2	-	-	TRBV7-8	TGTGCCAGCAGCTTAGGGGTAGGGCGGACCGGGGAGCTGTTTTTT	CASSLGVGRTGELFF
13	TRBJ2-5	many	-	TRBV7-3	TGTGCCAGCAGCAGCAGGGTTCAAGAGACCCAGTACTTC	CASSSRVQETQYF
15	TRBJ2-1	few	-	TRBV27	TGTGCCAGCAGCCCGCACTTAAGCTCCTACAATGAGCAGTTCTTC	CASSPHLSSYNEQFF
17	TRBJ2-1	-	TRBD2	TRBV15	TGTGCCACCAGCAGCGCCCTAGTAGCGGGGGGGATCAATGAGCAGTTCTTC	CATSSALVAGGINEQFF
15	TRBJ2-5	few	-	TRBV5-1	TGCGCCAGCAGCTTGAACAGGGTGGCCCAAGAGACCCAGTACTTC	CASSLNRVAQETQYF
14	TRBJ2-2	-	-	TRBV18	TGTGCCAGCCACCCGATGGGGAACACCGGGGAGCTGTTTTTT	CASHPMGNTGELFF
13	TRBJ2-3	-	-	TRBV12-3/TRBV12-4	TGTGCCAGCAGTTTAGCCAGGCAGCAATCGCAGTATTTT	CASSLARQQSQYF
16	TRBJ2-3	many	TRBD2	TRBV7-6	TGTGCCAGCAGCTTAATGGCTAGCGGGAGATCAGATACGCAGTATTTT	CASSLMASGRSDTQYF
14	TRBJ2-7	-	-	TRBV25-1	TGTGCCAGCAGTGAATGGGGTTTAAAGGACGAGCAGTACTTC	CASSEWGLKDEQYF
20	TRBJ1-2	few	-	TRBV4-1	TGCGCCAGCAGCCAAGCCGCAGGGACCCCTAGCTGGGGAGCTAACTATGGCTACACCTTC	CASSQAAGTPSWGANYGYTF
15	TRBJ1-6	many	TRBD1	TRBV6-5	TGTGCCAGCAGTTACTCGGGACAGTTTAATTCACCCCTCCACTTT	CASSYSGQFNSPLHF
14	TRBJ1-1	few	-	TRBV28	TGTGCCAGTAAAACAGGGCAACGCTTCACTGAAGCTTTCTTT	CASKTGQRFTEAFF
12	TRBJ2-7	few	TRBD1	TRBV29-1	TGCAGCGTAGGGGACAGCCCCTACGAGCAGTACTTC	CSVGDSPYEQYF
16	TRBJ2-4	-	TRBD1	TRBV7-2	TGTGCCAGCAGCATACAGGGGGCTGGAGCCAAAAACATTCAGTACTTC	CASSIQGAGAKNIQYF
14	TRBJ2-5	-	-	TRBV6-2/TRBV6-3	TGTGCCAGCAGTTACTCTGGGGTTCTGGAGACCCAGTACTTC	CASSYSGVLETQYF
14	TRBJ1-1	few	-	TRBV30	TGTGCCTGGAGTGTAAACGCAAGGGGGACTGAAGCTTTCTTT	CAWSVNARGTEAFF
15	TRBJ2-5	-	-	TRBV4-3	TGCGCCAGCAGCCAATCTCAGGGAATCCAAGAGACCCAGTACTTC	CASSQSQGIQETQYF
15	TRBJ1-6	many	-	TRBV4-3	TGCGCCAGCAGCCAAGGGACGGTACGAAATTCACCCCTCCACTTT	CASSQGTVRNSPLHF
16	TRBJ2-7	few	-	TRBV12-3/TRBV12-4	TGTGCCAGCAGTCCCCGAACAGGGAGACGGGCCTACGAGCAGTACTTC	CASSPRTGRRAYEQYF
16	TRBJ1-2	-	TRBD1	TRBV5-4	TGTGCCAGCAGCTCGGGGCTCGGACAGGGGCGCTATGGCTACACCTTC	CASSSGLGQGRYGYTF
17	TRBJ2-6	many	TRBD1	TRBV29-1	TGCAGCGTTGAAGATGGGACAGGGGGCGCTGGGGCCAACGTCCTGACTTTC	CSVEDGTGGAGANVLTF
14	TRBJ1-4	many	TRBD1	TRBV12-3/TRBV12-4	TGTGCCAGCAGTTTGGAGGGGGCAGGAGAAAAACTGTTTTTT	CASSLEGAGEKLFF
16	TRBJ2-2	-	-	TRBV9	TGTGCCAGCAGCCCTCATAGTGGCAGAGTTACCGGGGAGCTGTTTTTT	CASSPHSGRVTGELFF
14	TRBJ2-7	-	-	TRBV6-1	TGTGCCAGCAGTGAAGGTCGGGCCTCCTACGAGCAGTACTTC	CASSEGRASYEQYF
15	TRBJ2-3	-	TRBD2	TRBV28	TGTGCCAGCAGTACGAGCGGGGGGATCACAGATACGCAGTATTTT	CASSTSGGITDTQYF
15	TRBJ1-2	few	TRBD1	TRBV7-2	TGTGCCAGCAGCTTAGGAGGACAGGGCCTCTATGGCTACACCTTC	CASSLGGQGLYGYTF
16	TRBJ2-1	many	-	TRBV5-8	TGTGCCAGCAGCTTGGCCACGGCTCCCTCCTACAATGAGCAGTTCTTC	CASSLATAPSYNEQFF
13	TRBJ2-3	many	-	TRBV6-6	TGTGCCAGCAGTCCCCTATTGGTAGATACGCAGTATTTT	CASSPLLVDTQYF
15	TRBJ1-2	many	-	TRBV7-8	TGTGCCAGCAGCTTAGGGGAACGGAGGGAATATGGCTACACCTTC	CASSLGERREYGYTF
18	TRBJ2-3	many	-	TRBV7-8	TGTGCCAGCAGCTTAGAACTCATCCGGGATCTCAAGCCTTATACGCAGTATTTT	CASSLELIRDLKPYTQYF
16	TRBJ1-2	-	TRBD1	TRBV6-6	TGTGCCAGTTCGTACGGCGGGACAGGGGGGCTGTATGGCTACACCTTC	CASSYGGTGGLYGYTF
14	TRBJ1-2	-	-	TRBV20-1	TGCAGTGCTAGGGCCCAGGGAAGGGGCTATGGCTACACCTTC	CSARAQGRGYGYTF
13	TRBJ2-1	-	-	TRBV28	TGTGCCAGCAGTTCAAAGTCAGGCTGGGTTGAGTTCTTC	CASSSKSGWVEFF
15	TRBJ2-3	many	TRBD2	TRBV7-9	TGTGCCAGCACCCCCCCGGGGGGGGCGGGAGATACGCAGTATTTT	CASTPPGGAGDTQYF
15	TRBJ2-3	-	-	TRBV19	TGTGCCAGTAGCAACCAGGGTGTCAGCACAGATACGCAGTATTTT	CASSNQGVSTDTQYF
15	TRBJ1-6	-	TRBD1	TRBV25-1	TGTGCCAGCAGTGAATCAGGACAGGGGAGGTCACCCCTCCACTTT	CASSESGQGRSPLHF
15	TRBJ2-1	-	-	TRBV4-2	TGTGCCAGCAGCCAAGAAGGGCTAGACGAGAATGAGCAGTTCTTC	CASSQEGLDENEQFF